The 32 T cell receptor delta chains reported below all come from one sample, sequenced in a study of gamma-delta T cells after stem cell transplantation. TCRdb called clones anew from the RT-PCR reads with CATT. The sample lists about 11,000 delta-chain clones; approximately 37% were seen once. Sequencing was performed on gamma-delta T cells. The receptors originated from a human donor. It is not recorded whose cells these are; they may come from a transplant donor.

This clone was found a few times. CDR3 sequence reads: CACDTGVWGIRFWDTRQMFF. CDR3 in DNA: TGTGCCTGTGACACCGGTGTCTGGGGGATACGCTTCTGGGACACCCGACAGATGTTTTTC. The chain links TRDV2 to TRDJ3; 12 nucleotides agree with TRDD3. With V trimmed by 0 bases and J by 3 bases, 8 bases remained unmatched. The CDR3 spans 20 residues. Per the germline V gene, CDR1 is GEAIGNYY and CDR2 is EKD.

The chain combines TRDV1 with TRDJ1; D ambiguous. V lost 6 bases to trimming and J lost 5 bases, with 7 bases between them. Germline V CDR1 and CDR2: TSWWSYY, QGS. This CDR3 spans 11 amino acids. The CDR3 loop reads CALGAADKLIF. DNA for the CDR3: TGTGCTCTTGGTGCGGCAGATAAACTCATCTTT.

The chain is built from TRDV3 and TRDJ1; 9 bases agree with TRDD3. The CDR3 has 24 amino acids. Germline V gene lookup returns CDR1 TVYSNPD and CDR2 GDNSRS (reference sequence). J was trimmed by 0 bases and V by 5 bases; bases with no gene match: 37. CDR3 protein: CALEGVGFRAPKVLGDHYTDKLIF. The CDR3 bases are TGTGCCCTTGAAGGGGTGGGTTTTCGCGCGCCGAAAGTACTGGGGGACCATTACACCGATAAACTCATCTTT.

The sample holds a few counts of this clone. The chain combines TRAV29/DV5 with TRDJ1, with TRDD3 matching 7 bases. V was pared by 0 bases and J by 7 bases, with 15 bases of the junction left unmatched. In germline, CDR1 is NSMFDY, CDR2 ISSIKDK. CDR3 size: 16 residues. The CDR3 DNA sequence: TGTGCAGCAAGCGGCGGATGGGGGACGCAATCTGGTAAACTCATCTTT. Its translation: CAASGGWGTQSGKLIF.

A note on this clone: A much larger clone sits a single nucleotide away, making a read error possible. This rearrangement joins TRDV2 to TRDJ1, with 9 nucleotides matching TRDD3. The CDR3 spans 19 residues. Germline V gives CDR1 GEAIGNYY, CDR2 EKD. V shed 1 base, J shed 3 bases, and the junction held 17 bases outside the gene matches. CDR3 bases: TGTGCCTGTGACACGGTCGTGTCGTACTTGGGGATACGCGCCGATAAACTCATCTTT. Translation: CACDTVVSYLGIRADKLIF.

The DNA of the CDR3 is TGTGCTCTTGGGGAAGGTCCACCTTCCCTTCCTACCTATAAACTCATCTTT. The encoded protein is CALGEGPPSLPTYKLIF. The chain is built from TRDV1 and TRDJ1, with TRDD2 identical over 9 bases. The CDR3 runs 17 residues. The V and J ends lost 2 bases and 6 bases, in that order; junction bases with no gene match: 13. In germline, CDR1 is TSWWSYY, CDR2 QGS.

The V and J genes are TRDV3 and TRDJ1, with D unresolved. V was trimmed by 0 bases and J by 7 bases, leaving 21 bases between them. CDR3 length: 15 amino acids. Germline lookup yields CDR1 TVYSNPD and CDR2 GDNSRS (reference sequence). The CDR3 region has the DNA TGTGCCTTTAGGGAGGGTATATCTTCGGTGGCTAAACTCATCTTT. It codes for CAFREGISSVAKLIF.

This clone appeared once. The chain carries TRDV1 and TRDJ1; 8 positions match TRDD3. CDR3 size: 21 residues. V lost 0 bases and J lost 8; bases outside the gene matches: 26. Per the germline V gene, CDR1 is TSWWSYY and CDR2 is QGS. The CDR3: CALGELRPTYVSLVWGTKLIF. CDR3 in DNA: TGTGCTCTTGGGGAACTTAGGCCGACCTACGTGTCTCTCGTCTGGGGGACGAAACTCATCTTT.

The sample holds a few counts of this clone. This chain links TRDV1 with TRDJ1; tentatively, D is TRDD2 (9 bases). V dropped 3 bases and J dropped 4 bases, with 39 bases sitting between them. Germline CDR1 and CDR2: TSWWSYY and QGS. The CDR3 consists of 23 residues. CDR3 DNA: TGTGCTCTTGGGGATCCTTATCACTCAGGCCTTCCTACTATACTGGGGGCTTTCGATAAACTCATCTTT. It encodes CALGDPYHSGLPTILGAFDKLIF.

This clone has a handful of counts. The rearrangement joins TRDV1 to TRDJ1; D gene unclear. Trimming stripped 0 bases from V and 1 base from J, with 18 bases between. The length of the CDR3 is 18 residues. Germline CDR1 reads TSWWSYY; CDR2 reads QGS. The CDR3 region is CALGELGGWSRCTDKLIF. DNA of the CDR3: TGTGCTCTTGGGGAACTGGGTGGTTGGAGTCGTTGCACCGATAAACTCATCTTT.

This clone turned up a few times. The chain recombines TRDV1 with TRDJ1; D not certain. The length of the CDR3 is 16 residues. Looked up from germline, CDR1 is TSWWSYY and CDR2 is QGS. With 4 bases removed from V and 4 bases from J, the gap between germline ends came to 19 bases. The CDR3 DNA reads TGTGCTCTTGGGGGAAGGGCCTTTTACACGGGCGATAAACTCATCTTT. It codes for CALGGRAFYTGDKLIF.

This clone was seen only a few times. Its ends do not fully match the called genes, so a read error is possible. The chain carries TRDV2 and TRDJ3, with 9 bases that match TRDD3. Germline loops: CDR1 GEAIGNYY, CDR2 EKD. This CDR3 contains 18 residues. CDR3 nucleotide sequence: TGTGCCTGTGACGGGGATACGCGTCTCTCCTGGGACGCCCGACAGATGTTTTTC. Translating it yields CACDGDTRLSWDARQMFF.

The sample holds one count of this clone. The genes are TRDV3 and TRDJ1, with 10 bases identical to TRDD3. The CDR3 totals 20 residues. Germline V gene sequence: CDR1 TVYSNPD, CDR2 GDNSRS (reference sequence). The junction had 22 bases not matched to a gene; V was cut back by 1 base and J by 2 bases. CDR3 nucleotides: TGTGCCTTTATGCTTTCCCCGTACTGGGGGATTCCCATAGGGACCGATAAACTCATCTTT. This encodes CAFMLSPYWGIPIGTDKLIF.

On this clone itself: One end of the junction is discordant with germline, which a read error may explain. CDR3 bases: TGTGCCTTCCCCTACCTCCACCCCGATACACTCATCTTT. Its translation: CAFPYLHPDTLIF. The chain joins TRDV3 to TRDJ1; D assignment may be TRDD2 or TRDD3 (5 bases each). Germline values: CDR1 TVYSNPD, CDR2 GDNSRS (reference sequence). CDR3 length: 13 residues.

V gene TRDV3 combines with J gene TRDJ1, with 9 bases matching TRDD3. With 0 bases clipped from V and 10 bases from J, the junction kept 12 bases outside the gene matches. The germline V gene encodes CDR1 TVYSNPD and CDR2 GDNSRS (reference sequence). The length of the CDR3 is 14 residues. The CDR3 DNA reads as TGTGCCTTTAGAGGAGTACTGGGGGAGATAGGACTCATCTTT. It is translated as CAFRGVLGEIGLIF.

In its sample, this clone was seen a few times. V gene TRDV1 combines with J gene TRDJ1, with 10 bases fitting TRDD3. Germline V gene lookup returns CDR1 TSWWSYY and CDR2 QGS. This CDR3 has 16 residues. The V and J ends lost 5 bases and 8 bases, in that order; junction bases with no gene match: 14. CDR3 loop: CALGLLWGIPPLKLIF. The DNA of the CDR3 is TGTGCTCTTGGGCTTTTATGGGGGATACCCCCGCTCAAACTCATCTTT.

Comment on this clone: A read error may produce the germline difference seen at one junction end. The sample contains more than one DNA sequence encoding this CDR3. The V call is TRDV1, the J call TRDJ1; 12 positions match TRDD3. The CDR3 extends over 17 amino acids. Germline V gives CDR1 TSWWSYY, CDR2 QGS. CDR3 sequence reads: CAFGGTGGYPLGDKLIF. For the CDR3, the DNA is TGTGCTTTTGGGGGTACTGGGGGATACCCCTTGGGAGATAAACTCATCTTT.

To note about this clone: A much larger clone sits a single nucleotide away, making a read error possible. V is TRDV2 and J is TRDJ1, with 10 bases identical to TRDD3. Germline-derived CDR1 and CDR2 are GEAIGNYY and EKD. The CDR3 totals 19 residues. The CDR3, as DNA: TGTGCCTGTGACTCGTCCTTGGTGGGGGATACCCAAAGCACCGAAAAACTCATCTTT. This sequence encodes CACDSSLVGDTQSTEKLIF.

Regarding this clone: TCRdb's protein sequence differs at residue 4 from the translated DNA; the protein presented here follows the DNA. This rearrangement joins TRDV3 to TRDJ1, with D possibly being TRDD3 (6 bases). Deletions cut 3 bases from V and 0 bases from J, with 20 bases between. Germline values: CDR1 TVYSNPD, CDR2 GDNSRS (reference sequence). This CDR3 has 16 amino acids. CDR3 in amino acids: CAFKLEGIRYTDKLIF. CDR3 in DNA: TGTGCCTTCAAACTTGAGGGGATTCGGTACACCGATAAACTCATCTTT.

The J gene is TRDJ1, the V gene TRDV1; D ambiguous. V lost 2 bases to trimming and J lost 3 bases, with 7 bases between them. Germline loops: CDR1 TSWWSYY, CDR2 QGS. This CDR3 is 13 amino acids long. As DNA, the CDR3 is TGTGCTCTTGGGGAATTTCAGCCCGATAAACTCATCTTT. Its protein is CALGEFQPDKLIF.

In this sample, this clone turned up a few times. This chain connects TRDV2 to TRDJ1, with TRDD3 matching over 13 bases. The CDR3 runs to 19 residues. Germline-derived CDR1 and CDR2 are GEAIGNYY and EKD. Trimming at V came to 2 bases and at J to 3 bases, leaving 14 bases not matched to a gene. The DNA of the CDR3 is TGTGCCTGTGACATGGTCGTGTCGTACTGGGGGATACGCGCCGATAAACTCATCTTT. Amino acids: CACDMVVSYWGIRADKLIF.

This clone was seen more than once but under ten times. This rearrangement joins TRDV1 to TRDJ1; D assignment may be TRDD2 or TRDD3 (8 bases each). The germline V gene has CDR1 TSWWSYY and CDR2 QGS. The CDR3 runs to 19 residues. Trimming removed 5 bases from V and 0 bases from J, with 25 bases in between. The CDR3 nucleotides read TGTGCTCTTGGGCCCTTCTTCCTACTGGGGGTCCCCTACACCGATAAACTCATCTTT. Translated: CALGPFFLLGVPYTDKLIF.

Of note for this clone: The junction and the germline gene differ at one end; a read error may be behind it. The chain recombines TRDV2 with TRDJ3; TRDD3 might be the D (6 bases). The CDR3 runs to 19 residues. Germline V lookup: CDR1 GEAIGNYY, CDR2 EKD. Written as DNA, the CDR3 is TGTGCCTGTGATATCGTGGGGGCCCCCCTCTCCTCGGACACCCGACAGATGTTTTTC. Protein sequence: CACDIVGAPLSSDTRQMFF.

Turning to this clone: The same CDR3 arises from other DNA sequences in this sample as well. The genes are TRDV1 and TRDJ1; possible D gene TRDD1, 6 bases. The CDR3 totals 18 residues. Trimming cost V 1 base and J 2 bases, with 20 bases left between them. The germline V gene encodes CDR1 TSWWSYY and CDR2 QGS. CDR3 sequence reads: CALGERNIGGPGTDKLIF. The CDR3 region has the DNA TGTGCTCTTGGGGAACGAAATATCGGGGGCCCGGGAACCGATAAACTCATCTTT.

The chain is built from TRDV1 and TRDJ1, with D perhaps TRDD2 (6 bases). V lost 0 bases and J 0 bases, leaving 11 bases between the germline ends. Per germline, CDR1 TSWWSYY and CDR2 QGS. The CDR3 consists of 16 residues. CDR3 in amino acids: CALGELRLLHTDKLIF. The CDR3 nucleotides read TGTGCTCTTGGGGAACTACGCCTCCTACACACCGATAAACTCATCTTT.

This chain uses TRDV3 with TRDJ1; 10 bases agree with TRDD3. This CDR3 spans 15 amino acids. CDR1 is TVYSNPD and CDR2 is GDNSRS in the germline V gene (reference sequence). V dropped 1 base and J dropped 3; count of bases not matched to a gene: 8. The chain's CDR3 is CAFKGDTRRADKLIF. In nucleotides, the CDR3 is TGTGCCTTTAAGGGGGATACGCGTCGTGCCGATAAACTCATCTTT.

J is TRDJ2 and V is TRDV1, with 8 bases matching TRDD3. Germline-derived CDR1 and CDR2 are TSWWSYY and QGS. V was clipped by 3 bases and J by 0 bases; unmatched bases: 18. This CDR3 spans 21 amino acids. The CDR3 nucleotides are TGTGCTCTTGGGGAGTCCCTAAGAAGCTGGGGGAGGGGATCTTTGACAGCACAACTCTTCTTT. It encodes CALGESLRSWGRGSLTAQLFF.

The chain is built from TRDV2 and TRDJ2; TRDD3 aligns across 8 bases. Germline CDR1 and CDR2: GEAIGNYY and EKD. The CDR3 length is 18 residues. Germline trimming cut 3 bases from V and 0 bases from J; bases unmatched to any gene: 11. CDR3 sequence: CACDPLYWGVTLTAQLFF. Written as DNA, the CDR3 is TGTGCCTGTGACCCCCTTTACTGGGGGGTCACTTTGACAGCACAACTCTTCTTT.

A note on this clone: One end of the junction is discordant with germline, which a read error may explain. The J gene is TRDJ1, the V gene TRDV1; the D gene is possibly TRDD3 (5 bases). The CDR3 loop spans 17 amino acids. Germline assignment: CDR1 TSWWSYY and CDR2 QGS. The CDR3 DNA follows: TGCGCTCTTGGGGAACTAGTCTGGACTGTATACACCGATAAACTCATCTTT. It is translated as CALGELVWTVYTDKLIF.

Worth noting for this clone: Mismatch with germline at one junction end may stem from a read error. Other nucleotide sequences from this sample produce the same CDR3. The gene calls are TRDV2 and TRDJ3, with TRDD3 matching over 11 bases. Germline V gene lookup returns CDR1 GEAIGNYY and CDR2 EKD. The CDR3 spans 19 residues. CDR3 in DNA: TGCGCCTGTGACACCGGAGTACTGGGGGATACCTGGGACACCCGACAGATGTTTTTC. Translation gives CACDTGVLGDTWDTRQMFF.

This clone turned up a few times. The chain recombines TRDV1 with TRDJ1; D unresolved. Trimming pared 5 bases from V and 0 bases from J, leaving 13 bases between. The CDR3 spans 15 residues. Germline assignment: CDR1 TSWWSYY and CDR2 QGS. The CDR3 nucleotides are TGTGCTCTTGGGAAGGACGCCAACTACACCGATAAACTCATCTTT. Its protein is CALGKDANYTDKLIF.

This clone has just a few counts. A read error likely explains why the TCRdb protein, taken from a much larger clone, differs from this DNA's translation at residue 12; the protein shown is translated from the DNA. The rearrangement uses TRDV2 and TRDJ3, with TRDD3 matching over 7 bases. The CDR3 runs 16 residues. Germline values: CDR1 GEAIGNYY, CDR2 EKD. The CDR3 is CACDWGSSWDTQQMFF. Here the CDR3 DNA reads TGTGCCTGTGACTGGGGGAGCTCCTGGGACACCCAACAGATGTTTTTC.